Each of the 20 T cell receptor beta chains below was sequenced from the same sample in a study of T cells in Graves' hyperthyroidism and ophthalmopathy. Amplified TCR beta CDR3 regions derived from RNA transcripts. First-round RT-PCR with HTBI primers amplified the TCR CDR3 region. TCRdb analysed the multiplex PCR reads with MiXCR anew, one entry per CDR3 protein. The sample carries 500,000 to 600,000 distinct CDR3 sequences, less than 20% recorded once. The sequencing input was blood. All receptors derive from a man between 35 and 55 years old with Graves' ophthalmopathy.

The CDR3 reads CASSPRPGTSDSYEQYF. The DNA of the CDR3 is TGTGCCAGCAGCCCGAGACCCGGGACTAGCGACTCCTACGAGCAGTACTTC. This chain connects TRBV6-2 or TRBV6-3 to TRBJ2-7; 10 bases are a match to TRBD2. The CDR3 is 17 amino acids. The germline CDR1 and CDR2 sequences are MNHEY and SVGEGT. The junction had 11 bases not matched to a gene; V was cut back by 6 bases and J by 0 bases.

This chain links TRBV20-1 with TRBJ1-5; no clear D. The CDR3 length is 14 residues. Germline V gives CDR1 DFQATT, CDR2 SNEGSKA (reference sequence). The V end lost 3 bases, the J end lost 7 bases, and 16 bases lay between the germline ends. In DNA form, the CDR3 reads TGCAGTGCTAGGTTGGGTTCAGAAGGACAGCCCCAGCATTTT. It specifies CSARLGSEGQPQHF.

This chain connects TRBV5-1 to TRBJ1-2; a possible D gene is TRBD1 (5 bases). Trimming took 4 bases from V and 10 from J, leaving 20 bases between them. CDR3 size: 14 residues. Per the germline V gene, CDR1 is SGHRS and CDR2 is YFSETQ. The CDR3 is CASSRLGGKDDYTF. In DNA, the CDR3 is TGCGCCAGCAGCAGGTTGGGGGGGAAGGATGACTACACCTTC.

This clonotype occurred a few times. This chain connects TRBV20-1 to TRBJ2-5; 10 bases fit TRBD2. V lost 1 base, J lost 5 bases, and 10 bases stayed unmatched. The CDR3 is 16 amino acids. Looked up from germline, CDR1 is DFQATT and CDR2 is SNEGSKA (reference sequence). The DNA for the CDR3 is TGCAGTGCTAGAGGGGTCCTAGCGGGGGCGTGGGAGACCCAGTACTTC. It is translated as CSARGVLAGAWETQYF.

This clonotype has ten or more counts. The CDR3 bases are TGTGCCAGCAGCCAAGTCAGGGGGGCTAATGAAAAACTGTTTTTT. Translating it yields CASSQVRGANEKLFF. The J gene is TRBJ1-4, the V gene TRBV3-1, with 7 nucleotides matching TRBD1. V was pared by 1 base and J by 3 bases, with 2 bases of the junction left unmatched. In germline, CDR1 is LGHDT, CDR2 YNNKEL (reference sequence). The CDR3 contains 15 residues.

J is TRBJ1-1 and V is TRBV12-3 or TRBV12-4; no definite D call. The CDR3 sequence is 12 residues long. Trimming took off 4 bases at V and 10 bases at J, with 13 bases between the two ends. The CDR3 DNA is TGTGCCAGCAGTTCTAGGACGTCCGGAGCTTTCTTT. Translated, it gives CASSSRTSGAFF.

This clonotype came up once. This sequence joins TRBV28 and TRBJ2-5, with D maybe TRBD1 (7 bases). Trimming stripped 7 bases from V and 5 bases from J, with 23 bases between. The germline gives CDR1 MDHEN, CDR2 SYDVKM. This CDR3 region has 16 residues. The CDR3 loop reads CASMGALWRGLETQYF. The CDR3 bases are TGTGCCAGCATGGGGGCCCTTTGGAGGGGGCTTGAGACCCAGTACTTC.

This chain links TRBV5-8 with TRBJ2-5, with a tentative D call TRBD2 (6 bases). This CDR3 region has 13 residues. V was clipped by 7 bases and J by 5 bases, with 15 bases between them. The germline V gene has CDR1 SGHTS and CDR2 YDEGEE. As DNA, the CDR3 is TGTGCCAGCTCGGGCGGGGCGACCGAGACCCAGTACTTC. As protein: CASSGGATETQYF.

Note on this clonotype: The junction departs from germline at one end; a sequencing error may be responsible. The CDR3: CASSRPGTSVQGTQYF. In nucleotides, the CDR3 is TGTGCCAGCAGTCGGCCCGGGACTAGCGTCCAAGGGACCCAGTACTTC. V usage is TRBV6-2 or TRBV6-3 and J usage is TRBJ2-5; 10 nucleotides match TRBD2. Germline V gives CDR1 MNHEY, CDR2 SVGEGT. The CDR3 has 16 residues.

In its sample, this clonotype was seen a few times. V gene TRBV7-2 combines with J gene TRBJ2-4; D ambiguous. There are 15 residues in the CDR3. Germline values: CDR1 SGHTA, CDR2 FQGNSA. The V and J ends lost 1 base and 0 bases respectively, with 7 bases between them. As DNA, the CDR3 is TGTGCCAGCAGCTTAGTCTGGCTAGCCAAAAACATTCAGTACTTC. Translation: CASSLVWLAKNIQYF.

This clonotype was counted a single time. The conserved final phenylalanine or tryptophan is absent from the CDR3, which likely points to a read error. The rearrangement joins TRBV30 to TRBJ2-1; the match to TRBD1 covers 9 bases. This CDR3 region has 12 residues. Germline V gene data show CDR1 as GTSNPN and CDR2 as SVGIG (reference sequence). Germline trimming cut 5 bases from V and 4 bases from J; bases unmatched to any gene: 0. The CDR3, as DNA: TGTGCCTGGGACAGGGGGTACAATGAGCAGTTCTCC. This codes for CAWDRGYNEQFS.

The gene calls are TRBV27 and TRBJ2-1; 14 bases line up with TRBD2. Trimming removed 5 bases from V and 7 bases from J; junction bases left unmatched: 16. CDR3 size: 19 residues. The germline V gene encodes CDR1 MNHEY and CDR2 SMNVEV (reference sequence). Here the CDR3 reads CASSPYGLAGGGRGNEQFF. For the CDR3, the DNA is TGTGCCAGCAGTCCTTACGGACTAGCGGGAGGAGGCAGGGGGAATGAGCAGTTCTTC.

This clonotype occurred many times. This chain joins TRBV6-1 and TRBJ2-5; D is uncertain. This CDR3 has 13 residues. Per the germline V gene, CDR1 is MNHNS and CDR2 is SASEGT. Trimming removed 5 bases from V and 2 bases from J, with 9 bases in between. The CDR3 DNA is TGTGCCAGCAGTCGGTGGGGTCAAGAGACCCAGTACTTC. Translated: CASSRWGQETQYF.

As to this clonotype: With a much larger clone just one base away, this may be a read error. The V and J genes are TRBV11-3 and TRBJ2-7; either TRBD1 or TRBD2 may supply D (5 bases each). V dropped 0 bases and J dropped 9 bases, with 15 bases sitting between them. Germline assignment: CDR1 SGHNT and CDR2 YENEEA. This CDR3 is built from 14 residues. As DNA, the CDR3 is TGTGCCAGCAGCTTAGATGGGGGTAGGGTATGGCAGTACTTC. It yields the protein CASSLDGGRVWQYF.

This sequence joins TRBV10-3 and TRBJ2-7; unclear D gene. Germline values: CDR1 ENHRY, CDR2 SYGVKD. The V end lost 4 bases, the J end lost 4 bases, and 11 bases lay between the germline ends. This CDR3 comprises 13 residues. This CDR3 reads CAISGSSGYEQYF. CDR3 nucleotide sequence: TGTGCCATCAGTGGGAGCTCTGGGTACGAGCAGTACTTC.

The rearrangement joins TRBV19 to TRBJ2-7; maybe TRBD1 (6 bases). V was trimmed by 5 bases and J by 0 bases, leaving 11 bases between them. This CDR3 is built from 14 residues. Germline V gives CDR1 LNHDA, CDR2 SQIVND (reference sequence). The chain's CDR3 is CASSDDRSSYEQYF. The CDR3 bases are TGTGCCAGTAGTGATGACAGGAGCTCCTACGAGCAGTACTTC.

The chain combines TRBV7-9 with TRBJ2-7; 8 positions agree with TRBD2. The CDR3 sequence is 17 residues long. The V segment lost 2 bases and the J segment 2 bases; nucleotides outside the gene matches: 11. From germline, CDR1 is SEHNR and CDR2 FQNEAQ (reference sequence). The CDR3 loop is CASSLFPGLVSTYEQYF. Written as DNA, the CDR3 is TGTGCCAGCAGCTTATTTCCGGGACTAGTGAGCACCTACGAGCAGTACTTC.

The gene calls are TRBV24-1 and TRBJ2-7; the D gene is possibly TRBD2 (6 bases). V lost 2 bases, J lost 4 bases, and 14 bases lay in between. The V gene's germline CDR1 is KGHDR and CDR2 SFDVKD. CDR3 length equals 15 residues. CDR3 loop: CATSDWAGSNYEQYF. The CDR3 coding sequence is TGTGCCACCAGTGATTGGGCGGGATCGAATTACGAGCAGTACTTC.

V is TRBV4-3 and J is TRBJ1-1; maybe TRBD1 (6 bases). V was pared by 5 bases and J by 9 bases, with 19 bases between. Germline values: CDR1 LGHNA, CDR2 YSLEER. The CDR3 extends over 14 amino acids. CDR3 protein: CASSEREGGRQAFF. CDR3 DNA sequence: TGCGCCAGCAGCGAACGGGAGGGGGGCAGGCAAGCTTTCTTT.

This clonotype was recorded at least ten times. The CDR3 DNA reads as TGTGCCAGCAGCTTACTGGGTCGGAATGAGCAGTTCTTC. Translated: CASSLLGRNEQFF. The rearrangement uses TRBV7-3 and TRBJ2-1; D unclear. The CDR3 is 13 residues long. CDR1 and CDR2 (germline): SGHTA, FQGTGA. Trimming removed 2 bases at V and 7 bases at J, with 9 bases between.